This paragraph reports one T cell receptor (beta chain). What it recognizes is unknown. The V gene's germline CDR1 is SGHVS and CDR2 FQNEAQ. This CDR3 has 18 residues. V was trimmed by 4 bases and J by 2 bases, leaving 22 bases between them. This entry is derived from a study of graft-versus-host responses after intestinal transplantation. Method: immunoSEQ multiplex PCR; TCRdb's copy keeps in-frame clones and lacks some. The sample records 6,400 or so clones, around 89% being singletons. Findings and limits, study-wide: In recipient marrow, GvH clones were found, and some appeared first in ileum or blood.

The sequences come from PBMCs, collected around 90 days after transplant. The chain couples TRBV7-8 to TRBJ2-3, with D maybe TRBD2 (6 bases). The receptor's source is a human patient who received an intestinal transplant, so some T cells may come from the graft donor. CDR3 DNA sequence: TGTGCCAGCAGCTCACCAGCTGGGTGGTTAGCGGCCACAGATACGCAGTATTTT. Its protein is CASSSPAGWLAATDTQYF.